The 30 T cell receptor beta chains below were found in one sample sequenced in a study of beta chain features in type 1 diabetes (dated by TCRdb to the late 2010s). Library method: the immunoSEQ multiplex PCR assay. The High Capacity cDNA Reverse Transcription Kit was used to reverse transcribe all of the isolated RNA, meaning that expressed TCRB transcripts were what got sequenced. The table was pulled from immuneACCESS by TCRdb, which kept in-frame rearrangements only. Such tables lose some clones; where checked, under half of the loss comes from unresolved V genes, and the rest has no known cause. Within this sample are around 430,000 clones, with around 30% of them counted one time only. Jointly, the top ten make up almost 0.065% of the sample. The source material was naive CD4+ T cells from blood. This specimen's cell subset or site label, per the study, means: true naive CD4+ T cells. These receptors were obtained from a man in his late teens or twenties in good health.

The rearrangement uses TRBV28 and TRBJ2-1, with 9 bases aligning to TRBD1. The V and J ends lost 6 bases and 8 bases, in that order; junction bases with no gene match: 17. CDR1 and CDR2 from the germline V gene are MDHEN and SYDVKM. The CDR3 contains 17 residues. The CDR3 sequence: CASRRNRGRVGFDEQFF. As DNA, the CDR3 is TGTGCCAGCAGAAGGAACAGGGGGCGCGTGGGATTTGATGAGCAGTTCTTC.

The chain is built from TRBV9 and TRBJ1-2, with D hard to call. The CDR3 is 14 amino acids. V was shortened by 3 bases and J by 1 base, with 10 bases between the two germline ends. Germline V gene data show CDR1 as SGDLS and CDR2 as YYNGEE. The CDR3 sequence is CASSADISNYGYTF. Here the CDR3 DNA reads TGTGCCAGCAGCGCGGATATCAGTAACTATGGCTACACCTTC.

This sequence joins TRBV7-2 and TRBJ2-7; 7 bases are shared with TRBD2. From germline, CDR1 is SGHTA and CDR2 FQGNSA. The CDR3 has 14 amino acids. After removal of 3 bases from V and 3 bases from J, the junction contained 5 bases not matched to a gene. The CDR3 region is CASSLPGGNYEQYF. The CDR3 DNA reads TGTGCCAGCAGCTTGCCGGGGGGAAACTACGAGCAGTACTTC.

The chain has TRBV29-1 and TRBJ2-1; 7 nucleotides align to TRBD2. Losses at the gene ends were 3 bases for V and 7 bases for J; bases not matched to a gene: 12. This CDR3 is 15 amino acids long. Germline V lookup: CDR1 SQVTM, CDR2 ANQGSEA. In DNA, the CDR3 is TGCAGCGTTGAGGCAATGGGGGGGGTTAAGAATGAGCAGTTCTTC. This codes for CSVEAMGGVKNEQFF.

The chain joins TRBV20-1 to TRBJ2-7; D gene unclear. CDR1 and CDR2 (germline): DFQATT, SNEGSKA (reference sequence). Trimming left V 1 base short and J 9 bases short, with 7 bases between. The CDR3 consists of 10 residues. As DNA, the CDR3 is TGCAGTGCTAGAGTGATAGGGCAGTACTTC. Translated: CSARVIGQYF.

This chain uses TRBV18 with TRBJ2-1, with D perhaps TRBD1 (6 bases). V was shortened by 8 bases and J by 0 bases, with 14 bases between the two germline ends. The V gene's germline CDR1 is KGHSH and CDR2 LQKENI. CDR3 length equals 15 residues. The CDR3 sequence: CASTGTGSSYNEQFF. The CDR3 coding sequence is TGTGCCAGCACCGGTACAGGGAGCTCCTACAATGAGCAGTTCTTC.

CDR3 loop: CSVDRTSSYNEQFF. The CDR3 DNA sequence: TGCAGCGTTGACAGGACCAGCTCCTACAATGAGCAGTTCTTC. The V call is TRBV29-1, the J call TRBJ2-1; the D is unclear. The V end was cut by 3 bases, the J end by 0 bases, with 9 bases between. This CDR3 contains 14 residues. Germline V gene data show CDR1 as SQVTM and CDR2 as ANQGSEA.

In this sample, this clone turned up a few times. This rearrangement joins TRBV30 to TRBJ1-1; 8 nucleotides match TRBD1. With V trimmed by 0 bases and J by 8 bases, 11 bases remained unmatched. CDR1 is GTSNPN, CDR2 SVGIG, per germline (reference sequence). The CDR3 runs to 15 residues. The CDR3 nucleotides are TGTGCCTGGAGTGTACACAGGGGGGGAAGAAGCGAAGCTTTCTTT. This sequence encodes CAWSVHRGGRSEAFF.

The V and J genes are TRBV2 and TRBJ2-1, with 10 bases lining up with TRBD2. This CDR3 has 15 residues. Per germline, CDR1 SNHLY and CDR2 FYNNEI. V was clipped by 4 bases and J by 4 bases; unmatched bases: 4. The CDR3 region is CASSAGLAEYNEQFF. The CDR3 region has the DNA TGTGCCAGCAGTGCAGGACTAGCGGAATACAATGAGCAGTTCTTC.

This clone was detected a few times. The chain links TRBV30 to TRBJ2-4; D remains ambiguous. The CDR3 spans 15 residues. Germline V gene lookup returns CDR1 GTSNPN and CDR2 SVGIG (reference sequence). Trimming removed 5 bases at V and 3 bases at J, with 17 bases between. CDR3 sequence reads: CAWAPVRVVKNIQYF. The CDR3 region has the DNA TGTGCCTGGGCCCCAGTCCGAGTCGTCAAAAACATTCAGTACTTC.

Only one count was recorded for this clone. The chain employs TRBV2 and TRBJ2-1, with a tentative D call TRBD2 (6 bases). The CDR3 is made up of 15 amino acids. Germline V gives CDR1 SNHLY, CDR2 FYNNEI. The V end was cut by 5 bases, the J end by 5 bases, with 16 bases between. The CDR3 protein is CASSSRREPHNEQFF. The CDR3 DNA is TGTGCCAGCAGTAGTCGACGGGAGCCCCACAATGAGCAGTTCTTC. Variable domain in full (rest from reference TRBV2 and TRBJ2-1): EPEVTQTPSHQVTQMGQEVILRCVPISNHLYFYWYRQILGQKVEFLVSFYNNEISEKSEIFDDQFSVERPDGSNFTLKIRSTKLEDSAMYFCASSSRREPHNEQFFGPGTRLTVL.

The chain couples TRBV4-2 to TRBJ2-1; the D gene is possibly TRBD2 (5 bases). Germline CDR1 is LGHNA and CDR2 is YNFKEQ. V lost 1 base, J lost 7 bases, and 17 bases lay in between. This CDR3 contains 16 residues. The CDR3 sequence is CASSQAFGPTGNEQFF. As DNA, the CDR3 is TGTGCCAGCAGCCAAGCCTTCGGACCCACGGGGAATGAGCAGTTCTTC.

This clone was observed a few times. This sequence joins TRBV25-1 and TRBJ2-1, with D perhaps given as TRBD1 or TRBD2 (6 bases each). The CDR3 is 17 residues long. The V end was cut by 6 bases, the J end by 6 bases, with 24 bases between. Germline CDR1 is MGHDK and CDR2 is SYGVNS. CDR3 DNA: TGTGCCAGCAGCGAACCGGGGGCGGGGAAGGGTACCAATGAGCAGTTCTTC. The encoded protein is CASSEPGAGKGTNEQFF.

As to this clone: The same CDR3 can be traced to other DNA sequences in this sample. This chain uses TRBV30 with TRBJ1-2; D unclear. This CDR3 contains 12 residues. The V end lost 3 bases, the J end lost 2 bases, and 7 bases lay between the germline ends. CDR1 and CDR2 from the germline V gene are GTSNPN and SVGIG (reference sequence). The DNA for the CDR3 is TGTGCCTGGAGCGAGAGGAACTATGGCTACACCTTC. It yields the protein CAWSERNYGYTF.

V gene TRBV7-9 combines with J gene TRBJ2-7, with unresolved D. The V and J ends lost 0 bases and 0 bases respectively, with 6 bases between them. From germline, CDR1 is SEHNR and CDR2 FQNEAQ (reference sequence). CDR3 length: 14 residues. In DNA form, the CDR3 reads TGTGCCAGCAGCTTAGCGGAGAGCTCCTACGAGCAGTACTTC. Protein: CASSLAESSYEQYF.

The genes are TRBV25-1 and TRBJ2-7; D possibly corresponds to TRBD2 (5 bases). The CDR3 runs 14 residues. CDR1 is MGHDK, CDR2 SYGVNS, per germline. The V end lost 1 base, the J end lost 2 bases, and 9 bases lay between the germline ends. This CDR3 is CASSESVTTYEQYF. The CDR3 bases are TGTGCCAGCAGTGAATCAGTGACTACCTACGAGCAGTACTTC.

This clone was seen repeatedly, ten times or more. The gene calls are TRBV19 and TRBJ1-1, with unresolved D. The V end was cut by 4 bases, the J end by 4 bases, with 10 bases between. Germline V CDR1 and CDR2: LNHDA, SQIVND (reference sequence). This CDR3 is 13 amino acids long. CDR3: CASSKGTGTEAFF. DNA for the CDR3: TGTGCCAGTAGTAAGGGTACGGGCACTGAAGCTTTCTTT.

This sequence joins TRBV7-2 and TRBJ2-7; TRBD1 is a possible D gene (5 bases). Germline-derived CDR1 and CDR2 are SGHTA and FQGNSA. Trimming removed 0 bases from V and 3 bases from J, with 12 bases in between. CDR3 length: 15 residues. The CDR3 DNA reads TGTGCCAGCAGCTTAGCCTCTCAAGGGGTCTACGAGCAGTACTTC. This codes for CASSLASQGVYEQYF.

This clone was found a few times. This sequence joins TRBV29-1 and TRBJ1-2; D is possibly TRBD1 (6 bases). Germline V CDR1 and CDR2: SQVTM, ANQGSEA. V was shortened by 4 bases and J by 8 bases, with 14 bases between the two germline ends. CDR3 length equals 12 residues. CDR3 loop: CSVALRGYGYTF. The CDR3 DNA is TGCAGCGTTGCCTTAAGGGGGTACGGCTACACCTTC.

The sample holds a few counts of this clone. The chain carries TRBV7-2 and TRBJ2-7, with a weak D call TRBD1 (5 bases). With 3 bases removed from V and 0 bases from J, the gap between germline ends came to 9 bases. The germline V gene has CDR1 SGHTA and CDR2 FQGNSA. The length of the CDR3 is 14 residues. The CDR3 sequence is CASSFQGYSYEQYF. The CDR3 DNA is TGTGCCAGCAGCTTCCAGGGTTACTCCTACGAGCAGTACTTC.

The chain joins TRBV15 to TRBJ1-4; D not certain. The CDR3 loop spans 15 amino acids. The ends were cut back, 0 bases at V and 8 bases at J, with 13 bases in the middle. Per germline, CDR1 LNHNV and CDR2 YYDKDF (reference sequence). The CDR3: CATSRDLVVGEKLFF. The CDR3 coding sequence is TGTGCCACCAGCAGAGATTTGGTCGTAGGAGAAAAACTGTTTTTT.

The J gene is TRBJ2-7, the V gene TRBV1; the D call of TRBD2 is as the table states it, not checked on the DNA. TRBV1 is flagged as a pseudogene. The CDR3 sequence is 13 residues long. CDR3 DNA: TGCACCTTGAGGTGGGGTGGAGGATGCGAGCAGTACTTC. This encodes CTLRWGGGCEQYF.

The chain is built from TRBV30 and TRBJ1-1, with D perhaps TRBD1 (6 bases). The CDR3 is 14 residues long. V was shortened by 8 bases and J by 5 bases, with 21 bases between the two germline ends. Looked up from germline, CDR1 is GTSNPN and CDR2 is SVGIG (reference sequence). CDR3 in amino acids: CARKGEQGRTEAFF. The CDR3 DNA reads as TGTGCCCGAAAGGGGGAACAGGGAAGGACTGAAGCTTTCTTT.

This sequence joins TRBV14 and TRBJ2-5; D not resolved. CDR3 length equals 12 residues. Trimming took off 1 base at V and 7 bases at J, with 7 bases between the two ends. CDR1 is SGHDN and CDR2 is FVKESK in the germline V gene. The CDR3 loop reads CASSQGRWTQYF. CDR3 coding DNA: TGTGCCAGCAGCCAAGGTCGGTGGACCCAGTACTTC. Based on the CDR3 plus reference TRBV14 and TRBJ2-5, the full variable domain is EAGVTQFPSHSVIEKGQTVTLRCDPISGHDNLYWYRRVMGKEIKFLLHFVKESKQDESGMPNNRFLAERTGGTYSTLKVQPAELEDSGVYFCASSQGRWTQYFGPGTRLLVL.

The chain carries TRBV4-1 and TRBJ2-5; 15 positions agree with TRBD2. Germline-derived CDR1 and CDR2 are MGHRA and YSYEKL. Losses at the gene ends were 4 bases for V and 2 bases for J; bases not matched to a gene: 11. CDR3 length: 19 amino acids. As DNA, the CDR3 is TGCGCCAGCAGCCTTTGGCCGGGACTAGCGGGAGGAGGTCAAGAGACCCAGTACTTC. Its translation is CASSLWPGLAGGGQETQYF.

Points on this clone: One junction end disagrees with the germline gene, perhaps due to a read error. The CDR3 is CSVELREVQGSIWF. CDR3 DNA sequence: TGCAGCGTTGAACTTAGGGAAGTACAGGGTTCTATTTGGTTT. This chain joins TRBV29-1 and TRBJ2-3; D perhaps matches TRBD1 (6 bases). Germline CDR1 and CDR2: SQVTM and ANQGSEA. CDR3 length equals 14 residues.

This clone was seen a few times. One end of the junction varies from germline; a read error may be responsible. CDR3 coding DNA: TGTGCCAGCACCTTAAGGGGGCTGAGCTCCTACGAGCAGTACTTC. Translation gives CASTLRGLSSYEQYF. The rearrangement links TRBV7-9 to TRBJ2-7; TRBD1 aligns across 7 bases. This CDR3 contains 15 residues. The germline V gene has CDR1 SEHNR and CDR2 FQNEAQ (reference sequence).

There are a few counts of this clone. The rearrangement joins TRBV10-3 to TRBJ2-7; unclear D gene. This CDR3 has 13 residues. CDR1 is ENHRY and CDR2 is SYGVKD in the germline V gene. V was shortened by 4 bases and J by 0 bases, with 7 bases between the two germline ends. The chain's CDR3 is CAISGNSSYEQYF. The CDR3 DNA follows: TGTGCCATCAGTGGTAATAGCTCCTACGAGCAGTACTTC.

This clone appeared once. This sequence joins TRBV7-9 and TRBJ2-3; 9 bases map to TRBD1. The CDR3 has 15 residues. The junction had 4 bases not matched to a gene; V was cut back by 5 bases and J by 1 base. CDR1 is SEHNR and CDR2 is FQNEAQ in the germline V gene (reference sequence). In DNA, the CDR3 is TGTGCCAGCAGCCCATGGACAGGGGGCACAGATACGCAGTATTTT. As protein: CASSPWTGGTDTQYF.

The V call is TRBV6-6, the J call TRBJ2-2, with TRBD2 matching 10 bases. Germline V gives CDR1 MNHNY, CDR2 SVGAGI (reference sequence). V lost 7 bases to trimming and J lost 5 bases; unmatched junction nucleotides: 7. The CDR3 loop spans 15 amino acids. The CDR3 spells CASTAASGSTGELFF. For the CDR3, the DNA is TGTGCCAGCACTGCGGCTAGCGGGAGTACCGGGGAGCTGTTTTTT.